A single sample gave rise to the 8 T cell receptor beta chains below, sequenced in a study of early T cells in non-severe SARS-CoV-2 infection listed by TCRdb under 2021. The protocol used for the library was 5' RACE. Reads for this sample came from a NextSeq 500. The public reads were quality trimmed at Q25 with fastp and then assembled into clones with MiXCR by TCRdb, keeping productive beta chains. For every CDR3 protein sequence, its rows merge into one entry that carries the most common genes and DNA. The sample table contains roughly 70,000 distinct CDR3 sequences; only one count was recorded for 20% of them. The top ten constitute approximately 15% of the sample. The sample in question was whole blood, obtained at baseline. The receptor set was obtained from an adult who was a healthcare worker with PCR-confirmed SARS-CoV-2 infection or an uninfected control (not recorded which).

This chain connects TRBV3-1 to TRBJ2-7; D is unclear. V was shortened by 3 bases and J by 0 bases, with 3 bases between the two germline ends. Germline V gene lookup returns CDR1 LGHDT and CDR2 YNNKEL (reference sequence). The CDR3 runs to 12 residues. The CDR3 DNA sequence: TGTGCCAGCAGCCAGGGCTCCTACGAGCAGTACTTC. It specifies CASSQGSYEQYF.

The V gene is TRBV3-1, the J gene TRBJ1-6; 7 bases align to TRBD1. This CDR3 spans 15 amino acids. From germline, CDR1 is LGHDT and CDR2 YNNKEL (reference sequence). Trimming at V came to 2 bases and at J to 7 bases, leaving 5 bases not matched to a gene. CDR3 amino acids: CASSQMRDRNSPLHF. The CDR3 DNA is TGTGCCAGCAGCCAAATGCGGGACAGAAATTCACCCCTCCACTTT.

The genes are TRBV19 and TRBJ2-3, with 14 bases aligning to TRBD2. Germline V gene lookup returns CDR1 LNHDA and CDR2 SQIVND (reference sequence). The CDR3 runs to 13 residues. J was trimmed by 8 bases and V by 10 bases; bases with no gene match: 5. In DNA form, the CDR3 reads TGTGCCACCGCGGGACTAGCGGGGGTTACGCAGTATTTT. It specifies CATAGLAGVTQYF.

This clonotype was found a few times. V is TRBV6-5 and J is TRBJ2-1; D possibly uses TRBD1 or TRBD2 (6 bases each). From germline, CDR1 is MNHEY and CDR2 SVGAGI. The CDR3 spans 15 residues. V was cut by 1 base and J by 8 bases, with 15 bases left in between. The CDR3 DNA sequence: TGTGCCAGCAGTTACTACCCGGGGGCCACGGATGAGCAGTTCTTC. It encodes CASSYYPGATDEQFF.

The chain links TRBV7-3 to TRBJ2-1; D could derive from TRBD1 or TRBD2 (5 bases each). The CDR3 totals 17 residues. Trimming cost V 5 bases and J 0 bases, with 17 bases left between them. In germline, CDR1 is SGHTA, CDR2 FQGTGA. The DNA for the CDR3 is TGTGCCAGCAGCCTGTCCGGGACCCCCGGCTCCTACAATGAGCAGTTCTTC. Translating gives CASSLSGTPGSYNEQFF.

This clonotype was seen more than once but under ten times. The chain links TRBV2 to TRBJ2-5; 15 positions agree with TRBD2. CDR1 is SNHLY, CDR2 FYNNEI, per germline. This CDR3 comprises 15 residues. V was clipped by 6 bases and J by 10 bases; unmatched bases: 9. DNA for the CDR3: TGTGCCAGCAGCGGGACTAGCGGGGGGTTAGGGGACCAGTACTTC. Its protein is CASSGTSGGLGDQYF. Looking up the rest from reference TRBV2 and TRBJ2-5 gives the full variable domain: EPEVTQTPSHQVTQMGQEVILRCVPISNHLYFYWYRQILGQKVEFLVSFYNNEISEKSEIFDDQFSVERPDGSNFTLKIRSTKLEDSAMYFCASSGTSGGLGDQYFGPGTRLLVL.

The chain combines TRBV3-1 with TRBJ1-4, with TRBD1 matching over 9 bases. V dropped 5 bases and J dropped 11; count of bases not matched to a gene: 9. This CDR3 contains 14 residues. The germline V gene has CDR1 LGHDT and CDR2 YNNKEL (reference sequence). The CDR3 reads CASSSGTGTLKLFF. DNA of the CDR3: TGTGCCAGCAGCTCCGGGACAGGGACACTTAAACTGTTTTTT.

This clonotype showed up just a few times. The genes are TRBV5-6 and TRBJ1-6; TRBD1 might be the D (6 bases). The germline CDR1 and CDR2 sequences are SGHDT and YYEEEE. The CDR3 has 15 amino acids. The germline V and J ends were trimmed by 0 bases and 7 bases, with 11 bases remaining between them. The CDR3 here is CASSLGAQGNSPLHF. CDR3 nucleotides: TGTGCCAGCAGCTTGGGGGCCCAGGGGAATTCACCCCTCCACTTT.